The 8 T cell receptor beta chains listed next were all sequenced from one sample in a study of blood T cell repertoires in COVID-19. Produced via immunoSEQ multiplex PCR; TCRdb's table is partial and in-frame only. The sample lists hundreds of thousands of clones; more than 85% were seen once. Sequencing was done on a sample of PBMCs or T cells enriched from blood (not recorded which). These receptors all stem from a woman aged 55-75 years who had recovered from COVID-19.

V is TRBV2 and J is TRBJ2-2; 10 nucleotides match TRBD1. The CDR3 totals 15 residues. Trimming removed 7 bases from V and 5 bases from J; junction bases left unmatched: 7. Germline values: CDR1 SNHLY, CDR2 FYNNEI. The CDR3 bases are TGTGCCAGCAACTTAAGGACAGGGGGGACCGGGGAGCTGTTTTTT. It is translated as CASNLRTGGTGELFF.

The chain is built from TRBV6-5 and TRBJ1-1, with D maybe TRBD1 (6 bases). The V end lost 6 bases, the J end lost 7 bases, and 21 bases lay between the germline ends. CDR3 size: 15 residues. Germline lookup yields CDR1 MNHEY and CDR2 SVGAGI. CDR3 in amino acids: CASSHRTEIGSEAFF. In DNA, the CDR3 is TGTGCCAGCAGCCACAGGACAGAGATTGGGAGTGAAGCTTTCTTT.

As DNA, the CDR3 is TGTGCCAGCGATCCGGTGGGGACAGGGGGTTTGACAGATACGCAGTATTTT. Protein: CASDPVGTGGLTDTQYF. This rearrangement joins TRBV2 to TRBJ2-3, with TRBD1 identical over 11 bases. Germline assignment: CDR1 SNHLY and CDR2 FYNNEI. This CDR3 contains 17 residues. Trimming took 8 bases from V and 3 from J; bases not matched to a gene: 13.

The rearrangement links TRBV3-1 (or the pseudogene TRBV3-2) to TRBJ1-5; a weak D match, TRBD1 (5 bases). The CDR3 extends over 13 amino acids. Germline V gives CDR1 LGHDT, CDR2 YNNKEL (reference sequence). V was shortened by 3 bases and J by 5 bases, with 8 bases between the two germline ends. This CDR3 reads CASSHQGYQPQHF. The CDR3 DNA reads as TGTGCCAGCAGCCATCAGGGATATCAGCCCCAGCATTTT.

V usage is TRBV6-1 and J usage is TRBJ1-2, with 11 bases identical to TRBD1. CDR1 is MNHNS, CDR2 SASEGT, per germline. V trimming: 0 bases; J trimming: 6 bases; junction bases outside the gene matches: 9. The CDR3 is 17 amino acids. CDR3 sequence (DNA): TGTGCCAGCAGTGAAGCGAGCCGGACAGGGGGCTTAGATGGCTACACCTTC. This codes for CASSEASRTGGLDGYTF.

This CDR3 is CASSQGDRDFGEAFF. CDR3 sequence (DNA): TGCGCCAGCAGCCAAGGGGACAGGGACTTCGGGGAAGCTTTCTTT. The chain joins TRBV4-1 to TRBJ1-1; 9 bases match TRBD1. The J segment lost 8 bases and the V segment lost 1 base, leaving 8 bases of the junction unmatched. The length of the CDR3 is 15 residues. CDR1 and CDR2 (germline): MGHRA, YSYEKL.

The chain recombines TRBV7-6 with TRBJ2-2; D possibly corresponds to TRBD2 (6 bases). With 1 base removed from V and 6 bases from J, the gap between germline ends came to 12 bases. The CDR3 runs to 15 residues. The germline V gene has CDR1 SGHVS and CDR2 FNYEAQ. CDR3 nucleotide sequence: TGTGCCAGCAGCTTAGTGTTGCTAGCGTCCGGGGAGCTGTTTTTT. Translation gives CASSLVLLASGELFF.

The J gene is TRBJ1-5, the V gene TRBV2, with 7 bases lining up with TRBD1. The CDR3 runs 15 residues. The V gene's germline CDR1 is SNHLY and CDR2 FYNNEI. Germline trimming cut 5 bases from V and 3 bases from J; bases unmatched to any gene: 7. The CDR3 spells CASSRRGTDNQPQHF. The CDR3 DNA reads as TGTGCCAGCAGTCGCCGAGGGACAGACAATCAGCCCCAGCATTTT.